These T cell receptor beta chains were read from a single sample in a study of T cell responses to AZD1222 COVID-19 vaccine. The assay was immunoSEQ multiplex PCR, and TCRdb's table has in-frame clones only and misses some. The sample holds approximately 110,000 clones, around 94% seen once. The source was peripheral blood, collected on day 0 of AZD1222 vaccination. The origin of the receptors is an adult in good health. CDR3s include the opening cysteine and the closing phenylalanine or tryptophan. Each record gives: V gene, CDR3 protein.

TRBV10-3 CAISGAGDNYGYTF
TRBV10-3 CAISEPGGSYEQYF
TRBV29-1 CSVEPGTEAFF
TRBV7-9 CASTSAGMGKNIQYF
TRBV27 CASSAGTGGFAGELFF
TRBV18 CASLAGTGVETQYF
TRBV19 CASSADRRNTEAFF
TRBV7-3 CASSLGPLDRGPGGANVLTF
TRBV5-1 CASSFRISTDTQYF
TRBV28 CAGQAANTGELFF
TRBV27 CASTRRGFNEKLFF
TRBV19 CATRAEGNTIYF
TRBV19 CASKPGANTGELFF
TRBV6-5 CASGQGGLTEAFF
TRBV6-5 CASSYLTGGNEAFF
TRBV14 CASSQPRRGEQFF
TRBV7-9 CASRPGGNSPLHF
TRBV29-1 CSVLGMELTNYGYTF
TRBV19 CASSITGQAQPQHF
TRBV4-1 CASSQDPGDPFTLHF
TRBV7-2 CASSLRGRDSIKPNYGYTF
TRBV7-2 CASSVRLAGNTGELFF
TRBV6-4 CASSEGTSTDTQYF
TRBV4-2 CASSQTSGGGTGELFF
TRBV19 CASSMQENSNQPQHF
TRBV18 CASSPLGTDNQPQHF
TRBV7-9 CASSLALTPEAFF
TRBV27 CASSLLAADYEQYF
TRBV28 CASSLMGSKYF
TRBV18 CASSRDSLGYGYTF
TRBV7-9 CASSSRTGALGGYTF
TRBV19 CASSSFGAGGFFQETQYF
TRBV6-2/TRBV6-3 CASSPVGLGISGGTEAFF
TRBV7-3 CASSLTSGSGANVLTF
TRBV6-4 CASSKFWEPNNEQFF
TRBV7-9 CASSLSGTPQDGYTF
TRBV19 CASRWSQRGNSPLHF
TRBV9 CASSVPMSGELFF
TRBV2 CASSVVSGGIEFPLSYEQYF
TRBV5-1 CASSLQGGRDYGYTF
TRBV9 CASSVGGTGHEKLFF
TRBV24-1 CAARRDRDRPNYGYTF
TRBV30 CAWGAGRYTGELFF
TRBV11-3 CASSLGTVNTEAFF